What follows describes a single T cell receptor beta chain. Antigen unknown. This entry comes from a study of cytomegalovirus exposure and HLA in healthy donors. CDR1 and CDR2 (germline): SGDLS, YYNGEE. The CDR3 extends over 14 amino acids. The ends were cut back, 3 bases at V and 4 bases at J, with 11 bases in the middle. Primers included in the PCR were 60 Vbeta and 13 Jbeta primers. Clones were sequenced by immunoSEQ multiplex PCR, and TCRdb holds only the in-frame ones, with some missing. The top ten hold approximately 7% of the sample, which has some 130,000 clones, 60% to 80% seen once. Study results and limitations: In a later analysis, specific HLA alleles were associated with 15,000 to 20,000 TCR beta sequences at a 0.05 false discovery rate.

The sample taken for sequencing was PBMCs. This receptor was identified in a male donor in good health and CMV-seronegative. The chain links TRBV9 to TRBJ1-3; D not certain. Here the CDR3 reads CASSASLGGNTIYF. DNA for the CDR3: TGTGCCAGCAGCGCCTCACTGGGCGGAAACACCATATATTTT.